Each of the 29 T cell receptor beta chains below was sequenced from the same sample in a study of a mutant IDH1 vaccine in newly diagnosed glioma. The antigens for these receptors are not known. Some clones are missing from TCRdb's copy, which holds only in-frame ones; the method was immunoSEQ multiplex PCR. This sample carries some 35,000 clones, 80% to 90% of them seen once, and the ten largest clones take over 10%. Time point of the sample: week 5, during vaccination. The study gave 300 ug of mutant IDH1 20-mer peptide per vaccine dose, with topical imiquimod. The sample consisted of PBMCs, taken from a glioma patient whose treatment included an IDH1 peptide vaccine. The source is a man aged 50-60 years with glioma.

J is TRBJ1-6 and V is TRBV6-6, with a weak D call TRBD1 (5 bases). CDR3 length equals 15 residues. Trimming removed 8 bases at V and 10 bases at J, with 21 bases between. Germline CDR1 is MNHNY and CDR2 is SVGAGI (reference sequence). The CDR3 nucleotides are TGTGCCAGCTCCTTGGGAGGGGCTTACGAGTCACCCCTCCACTTT. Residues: CASSLGGAYESPLHF.

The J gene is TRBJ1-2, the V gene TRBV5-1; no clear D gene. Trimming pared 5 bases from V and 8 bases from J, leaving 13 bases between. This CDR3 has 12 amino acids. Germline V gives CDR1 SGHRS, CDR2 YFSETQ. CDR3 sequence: CASRTRESGYTF. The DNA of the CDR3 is TGCGCCAGCAGAACAAGGGAATCGGGCTACACCTTC.

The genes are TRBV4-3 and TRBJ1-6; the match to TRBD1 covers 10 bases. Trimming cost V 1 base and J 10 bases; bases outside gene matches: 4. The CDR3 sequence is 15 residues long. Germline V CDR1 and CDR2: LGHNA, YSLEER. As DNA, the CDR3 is TGCGCCAGCAGCCAAGGACAGGGGGCATGGTCACCCCTCCACTTT. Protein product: CASSQGQGAWSPLHF.

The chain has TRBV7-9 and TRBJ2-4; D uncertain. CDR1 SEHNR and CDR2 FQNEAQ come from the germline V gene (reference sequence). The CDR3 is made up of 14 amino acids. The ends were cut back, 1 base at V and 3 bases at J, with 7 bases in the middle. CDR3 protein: CASSLEVVKNIQYF. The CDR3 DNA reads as TGTGCCAGCAGCTTAGAAGTTGTCAAAAACATTCAGTACTTC.

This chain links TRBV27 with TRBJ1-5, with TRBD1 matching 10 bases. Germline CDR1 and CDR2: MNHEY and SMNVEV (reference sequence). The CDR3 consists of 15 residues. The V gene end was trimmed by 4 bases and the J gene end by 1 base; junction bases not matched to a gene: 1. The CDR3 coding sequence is TGTGCCAGCAGTTGGGGACAGGGGAGCAATCAGCCCCAGCATTTT. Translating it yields CASSWGQGSNQPQHF.

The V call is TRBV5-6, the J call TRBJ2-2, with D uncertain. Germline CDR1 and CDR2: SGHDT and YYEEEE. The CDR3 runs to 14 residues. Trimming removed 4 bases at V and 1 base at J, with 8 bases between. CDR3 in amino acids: CASSEGQNTGELFF. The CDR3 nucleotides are TGTGCCAGCAGCGAAGGCCAGAACACCGGGGAGCTGTTTTTT. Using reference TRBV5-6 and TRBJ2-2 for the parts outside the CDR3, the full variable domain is DAGVTQSPTHLIKTRGQQVTLRCSPKSGHDTVSWYQQALGQGPQFIFQYYEEEERQRGNFPDRFSGHQFPNYSSELNVNALLLGDSALYLCASSEGQNTGELFFGEGSRLTVL.

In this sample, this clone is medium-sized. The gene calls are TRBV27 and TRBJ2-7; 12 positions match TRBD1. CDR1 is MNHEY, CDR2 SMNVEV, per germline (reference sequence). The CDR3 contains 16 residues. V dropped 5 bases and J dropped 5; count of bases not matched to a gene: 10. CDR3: CASSTGTGGGRDEQYF. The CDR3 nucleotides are TGTGCCAGCAGTACCGGGACAGGGGGCGGACGAGACGAGCAGTACTTC.

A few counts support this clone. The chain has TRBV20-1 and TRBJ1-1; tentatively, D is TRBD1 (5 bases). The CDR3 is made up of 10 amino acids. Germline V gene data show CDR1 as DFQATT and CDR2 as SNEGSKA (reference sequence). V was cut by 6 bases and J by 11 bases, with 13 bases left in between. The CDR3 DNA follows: TGCAGTGCCCTGGGGCTTCGGGCTTTCTTT. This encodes CSALGLRAFF.

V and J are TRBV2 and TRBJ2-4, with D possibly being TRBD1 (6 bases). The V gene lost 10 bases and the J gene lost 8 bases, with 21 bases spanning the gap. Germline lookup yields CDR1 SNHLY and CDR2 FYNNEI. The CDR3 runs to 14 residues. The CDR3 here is CATRLERTEDIQYF. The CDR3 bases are TGTGCCACCCGGCTAGAGCGGACAGAGGACATTCAGTACTTC.

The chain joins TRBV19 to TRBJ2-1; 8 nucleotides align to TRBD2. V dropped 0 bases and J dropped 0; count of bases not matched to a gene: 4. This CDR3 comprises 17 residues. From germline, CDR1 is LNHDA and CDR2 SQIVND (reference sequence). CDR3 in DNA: TGTGCCAGTAGTATAGAAGCAAGCGGGAGCTCCTACAATGAGCAGTTCTTC. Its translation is CASSIEASGSSYNEQFF. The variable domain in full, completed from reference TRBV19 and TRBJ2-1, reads DGGITQSPKYLFRKEGQNVTLSCEQNLNHDAMYWYRQDPGQGLRLIYYSQIVNDFQKGDIAEGYSVSREKKESFPLTVTSAQKNPTAFYLCASSIEASGSSYNEQFFGPGTRLTVL.

CDR3 in amino acids: CASSSGKEALVNNQPQHF. The CDR3 DNA is TGTGCCAGCAGCTCAGGGAAGGAAGCGCTGGTAAACAATCAGCCCCAGCATTTT. The chain combines TRBV7-2 with TRBJ1-5; perhaps TRBD1 as D (5 bases). This CDR3 is 18 amino acids long. V lost 4 bases and J lost 3, with 22 bases in between. CDR1 is SGHTA and CDR2 is FQGNSA in the germline V gene.

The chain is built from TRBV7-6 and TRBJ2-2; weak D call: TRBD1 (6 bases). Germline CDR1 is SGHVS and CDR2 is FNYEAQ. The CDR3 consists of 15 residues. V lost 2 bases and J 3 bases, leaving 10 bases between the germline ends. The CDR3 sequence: CASSLSRGYTGELFF. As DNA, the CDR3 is TGTGCCAGCAGCTTAAGCAGGGGTTACACCGGGGAGCTGTTTTTT.

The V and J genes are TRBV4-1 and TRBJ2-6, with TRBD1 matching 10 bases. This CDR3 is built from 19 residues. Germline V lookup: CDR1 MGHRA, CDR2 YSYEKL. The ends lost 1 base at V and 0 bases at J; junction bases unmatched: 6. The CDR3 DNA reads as TGCGCCAGCAGCCAAGCCGCCGGGACAGGGGCCTCTGGGGCCAACGTCCTGACTTTC. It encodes CASSQAAGTGASGANVLTF.

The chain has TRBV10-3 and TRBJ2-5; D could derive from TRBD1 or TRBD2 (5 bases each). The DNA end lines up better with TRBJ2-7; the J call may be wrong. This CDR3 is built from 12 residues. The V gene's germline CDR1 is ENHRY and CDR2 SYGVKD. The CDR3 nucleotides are TGTGCCATGAGGGGATCAGGAAACGAGCAGTACTTC. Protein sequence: CAMRGSGNEQYF.

The CDR3 coding sequence is TGTGCCAGCACCGTATCTTGGGGGCAACCCCAGCATTTT. Translation gives CASTVSWGQPQHF. The chain uses TRBV7-2 and TRBJ1-5, with D possibly matching TRBD1 (6 bases). Trimming took off 7 bases at V and 10 bases at J, with 17 bases between the two ends. The CDR3 sequence is 13 residues long. From germline, CDR1 is SGHTA and CDR2 FQGNSA. Based on the CDR3 plus reference TRBV7-2 and TRBJ1-5, the full variable domain is GAGVSQSPSNKVTEKGKDVELRCDPISGHTALYWYRQSLGQGLEFLIYFQGNSAPDKSGLPSDRFSAERTGGSVSTLTIQRTQQEDSAVYLCASTVSWGQPQHFGDGTRLSIL.

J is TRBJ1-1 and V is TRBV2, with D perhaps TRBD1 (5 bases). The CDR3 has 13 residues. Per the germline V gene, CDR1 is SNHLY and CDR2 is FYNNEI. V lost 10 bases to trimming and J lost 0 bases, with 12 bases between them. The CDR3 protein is CATRQFMNTEAFF. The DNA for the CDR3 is TGTGCCACCCGACAGTTCATGAACACTGAAGCTTTCTTT. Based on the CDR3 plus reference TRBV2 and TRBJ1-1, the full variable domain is EPEVTQTPSHQVTQMGQEVILRCVPISNHLYFYWYRQILGQKVEFLVSFYNNEISEKSEIFDDQFSVERPDGSNFTLKIRSTKLEDSAMYFCATRQFMNTEAFFGQGTRLTVV.

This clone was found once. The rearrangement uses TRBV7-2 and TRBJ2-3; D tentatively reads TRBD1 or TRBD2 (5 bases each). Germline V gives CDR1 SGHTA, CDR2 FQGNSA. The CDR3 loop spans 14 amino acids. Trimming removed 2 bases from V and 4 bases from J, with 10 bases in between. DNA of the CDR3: TGTGCCAGCAGCTTAAAGAGGGGTCCAGATACGCAGTATTTT. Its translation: CASSLKRGPDTQYF.

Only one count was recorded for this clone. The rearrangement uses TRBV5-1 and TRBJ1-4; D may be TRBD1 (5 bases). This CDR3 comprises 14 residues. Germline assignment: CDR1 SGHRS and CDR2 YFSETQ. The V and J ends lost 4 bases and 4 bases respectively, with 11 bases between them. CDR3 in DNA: TGCGCCAGCAGCCCGGGACGGGTTAATGAAAAACTGTTTTTT. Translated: CASSPGRVNEKLFF.

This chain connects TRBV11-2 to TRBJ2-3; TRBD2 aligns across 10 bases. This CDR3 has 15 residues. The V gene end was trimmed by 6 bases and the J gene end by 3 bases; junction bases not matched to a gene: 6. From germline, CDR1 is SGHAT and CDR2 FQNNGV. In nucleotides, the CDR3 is TGTGCCAGCAGACCACTAGCGGGAAGAACAGATACGCAGTATTTT. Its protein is CASRPLAGRTDTQYF.

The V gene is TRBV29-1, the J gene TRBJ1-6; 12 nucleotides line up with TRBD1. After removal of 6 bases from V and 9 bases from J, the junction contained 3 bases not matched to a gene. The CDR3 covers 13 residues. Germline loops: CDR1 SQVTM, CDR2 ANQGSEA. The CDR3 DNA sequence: TGCAGCGTCGGGACAGGGGGCGGTTCACCCCTCCACTTT. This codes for CSVGTGGGSPLHF.

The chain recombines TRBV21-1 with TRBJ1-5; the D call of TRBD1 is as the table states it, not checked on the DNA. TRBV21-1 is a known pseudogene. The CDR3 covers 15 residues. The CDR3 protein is CASVTGGGGNQPQHF. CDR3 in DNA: TGTGCCAGCGTTACAGGGGGGGGTGGCAATCAGCCCCAGCATTTT.

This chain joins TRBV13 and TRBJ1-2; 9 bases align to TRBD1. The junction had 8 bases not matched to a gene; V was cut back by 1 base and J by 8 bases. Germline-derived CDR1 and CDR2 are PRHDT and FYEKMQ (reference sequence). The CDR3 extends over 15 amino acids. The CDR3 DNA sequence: TGTGCCAGCAGCTTAGCGGCACAGGGGGCGTGGGGCTACACCTTC. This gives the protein CASSLAAQGAWGYTF. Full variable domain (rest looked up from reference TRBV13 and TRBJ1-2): AAGVIQSPRHLIKEKRETATLKCYPIPRHDTVYWYQQGPGQDPQFLISFYEKMQSDKGSIPDRFSAQQFSDYHSELNMSSLELGDSALYFCASSLAAQGAWGYTFGSGTRLTVV.

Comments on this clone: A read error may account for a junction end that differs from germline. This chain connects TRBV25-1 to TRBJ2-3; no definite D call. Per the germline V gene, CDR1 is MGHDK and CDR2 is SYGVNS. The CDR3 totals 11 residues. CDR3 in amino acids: CASGDQVTLNF. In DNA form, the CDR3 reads TGTGCCAGCGGTGACCAAGTAACCCTCAACTTT.

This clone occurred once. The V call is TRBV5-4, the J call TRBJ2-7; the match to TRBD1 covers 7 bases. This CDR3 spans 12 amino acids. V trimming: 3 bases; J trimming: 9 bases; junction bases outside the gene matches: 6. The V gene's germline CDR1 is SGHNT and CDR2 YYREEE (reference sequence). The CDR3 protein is CASSSSRGPQYF. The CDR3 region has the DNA TGTGCCAGCAGCTCTTCGAGGGGGCCGCAGTACTTC.

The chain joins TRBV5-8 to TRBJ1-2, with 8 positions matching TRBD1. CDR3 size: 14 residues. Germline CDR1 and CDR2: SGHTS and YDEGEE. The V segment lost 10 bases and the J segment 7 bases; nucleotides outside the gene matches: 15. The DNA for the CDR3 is TGTGCCGCGGACAGGGCACCACCTGCGTCTGGCTACACCTTC. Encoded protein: CAADRAPPASGYTF.

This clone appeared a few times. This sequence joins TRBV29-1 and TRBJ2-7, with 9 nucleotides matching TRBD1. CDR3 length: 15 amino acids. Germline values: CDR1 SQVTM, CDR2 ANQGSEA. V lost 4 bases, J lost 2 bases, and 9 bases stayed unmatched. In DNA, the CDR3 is TGCAGCGTTGGAAACCGGGACAGGGAAACCTACGAGCAGTACTTC. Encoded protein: CSVGNRDRETYEQYF.

Written as DNA, the CDR3 is TGTGCCAGCAGCTTGGATTGGGGGGAAGCTTTCTTT. Translating gives CASSLDWGEAFF. The chain links TRBV5-5 to TRBJ1-1; weak D call: TRBD1 (5 bases). The CDR3 is made up of 12 amino acids. The germline CDR1 and CDR2 sequences are SGHKS and YYEKEE (reference sequence). Between the trimmed V and J ends, which lost 0 bases and 8 bases, there was a span of 8 bases.

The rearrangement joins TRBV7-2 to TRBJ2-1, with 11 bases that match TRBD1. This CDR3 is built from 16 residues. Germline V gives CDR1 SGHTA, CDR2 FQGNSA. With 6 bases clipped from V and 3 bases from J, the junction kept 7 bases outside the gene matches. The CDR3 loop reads CASRQGGTGGYNEQFF. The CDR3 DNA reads TGTGCCAGCAGACAAGGGGGGACAGGGGGCTACAATGAGCAGTTCTTC.

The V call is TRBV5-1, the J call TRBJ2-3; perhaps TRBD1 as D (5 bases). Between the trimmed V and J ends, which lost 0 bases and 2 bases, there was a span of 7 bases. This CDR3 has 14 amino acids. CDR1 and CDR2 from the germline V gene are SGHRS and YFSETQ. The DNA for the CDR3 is TGCGCCAGCAGCTTGGAGGGGTACACAGATACGCAGTATTTT. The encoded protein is CASSLEGYTDTQYF.